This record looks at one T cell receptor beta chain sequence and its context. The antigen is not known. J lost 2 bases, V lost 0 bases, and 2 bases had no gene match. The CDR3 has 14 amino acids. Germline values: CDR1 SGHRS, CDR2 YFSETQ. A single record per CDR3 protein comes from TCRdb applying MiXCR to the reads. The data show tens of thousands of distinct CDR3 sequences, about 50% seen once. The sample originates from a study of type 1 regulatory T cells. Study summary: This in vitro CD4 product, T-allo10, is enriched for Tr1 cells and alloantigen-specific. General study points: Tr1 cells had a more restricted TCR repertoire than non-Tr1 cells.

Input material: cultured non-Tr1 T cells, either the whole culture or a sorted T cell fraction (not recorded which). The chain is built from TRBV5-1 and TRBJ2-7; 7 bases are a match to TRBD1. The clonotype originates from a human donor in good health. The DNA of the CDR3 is TGCGCCAGCAGCTTGGAGGGGGCCACCTACGAGCAGTACTTC. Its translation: CASSLEGATYEQYF.